The present TCR beta chain was sequenced within a study of blood T cell repertoires in COVID-19. Study as a whole: COVID-19 samples collected from the United States, Italy and Spain covered acute and convalescent phases. In each case, the material was cDNA or gDNA derived from T cells, B-cell-depleted T cells, or PBMCs.

This CDR3 is 16 amino acids long. Trimming took 4 bases from V and 4 from J, leaving 18 bases between them. Germline lookup yields CDR1 SGDLS and CDR2 YYNGEE. Source study methods: Amplified reference gene primers provided the basis for estimating nucleated cell counts. Profiling relied on immunoSEQ multiplex PCR, and the TCRdb table lists in-frame clones only, not all of them. That table furnishes V, J and clone size, whereas the DNA furnished D and trimming. This sample has 25,000 to 35,000 clones, with 85% to 95% found just once. The sequence was obtained from a human donor in a cohort sampled during active COVID-19. Material: peripheral blood. The chain combines TRBV9 with TRBJ1-3; TRBD1 is a possible D gene (5 bases). The CDR3 nucleotides are TGTGCCAGCAGCACGCCCGACGGGGGATTAGGAAACACCATATATTTT. This sequence encodes CASSTPDGGLGNTIYF.